The sequence of this TCR beta chain was determined in a study of T cells in Graves' hyperthyroidism and ophthalmopathy (dated by TCRdb to about 2019). Describing the broader study: Peripheral blood samples were taken at initial diagnosis, before any treatment was given. A discovery cohort of approximately 97 patients, 43 with Graves' ophthalmopathy and about 58 with stable Graves' hyperthyroidism, was used to find distinguishing TCR V-J signatures. Prospective prediction of ophthalmopathy was tested in an independent validation cohort of 18 hyperthyroidism patients and 17 patients who later progressed to ophthalmopathy. The 75 to 100 discovery patients were randomly divided into training and test sets at a 7:3 ratio. The study also compared thyroid tissue and blood T-cell repertoires from about 6 Graves' hyperthyroidism patients. Once sampling was done, hyperthyroidism patients were given methimazole at a starting dose of 30 mg daily, whereas ophthalmopathy patients were given high-dose intravenous methylprednisolone. The paper reports TCR Vbeta CDR3 sequencing of some 140 peripheral blood samples: approximately 41 ophthalmopathy, fewer than 80 hyperthyroidism and about 17 progressor patients.

This clonotype has only one observation. What this receptor recognizes is not known. Base quality data are lacking; no much larger clone is found one base away. A lone read gives weak evidence. Hyperthyroidism patients were aged 18 to 65 years and newly diagnosed, with disease duration of less than 2 months. The study excluded patients with uncontrolled infections, other autoimmune diseases, pregnancy or lactation. Diagnoses relied on clinical symptoms, serum thyroxine and TRAb, thyroid ultrasound and orbital computed tomography. For progressor patients, blood was drawn at the first diagnosis of hyperthyroidism, before any ophthalmopathy symptoms had appeared. Ficoll-Paque density gradient centrifugation was used to isolate PBMCs from approximately 10 ml of fresh peripheral blood. Progressor patients were defined as those initially diagnosed with Graves' hyperthyroidism in whom ophthalmopathy developed during follow-up. Total RNA was extracted with Trizol reagent, and quality was checked on an Agilent 2100 Bioanalyzer.

TCR beta CDR3 regions were amplified from RNA transcripts. The TCR CDR3 was subjected to a first round of RT-PCR using the HTBI primer set and the Qiagen OneStep RT-PCR kit. Libraries were constructed in a second round of multiplex PCR, after which size selection and purification were carried out. Paired-end sequencing of the libraries was performed with 100 bp reads on an Illumina HiSeq2000. On the authors' methods: SOAPnuke was used to process the raw data, with reads discarded if the reads contained adapters or uncalled bases, had a mean Phred below 15, or lacked an exact constant-primer or identifier match. COPE v1.2.5 was used to merge high-quality paired reads, and clonotypes were defined as unique nucleotide sequences. MiTCR v1.1 was used to align the clonotypes against IMGT TRBV, TRBD and TRBJ reference segments. Only V-J combinations with frequency above 0.0001, covering 99.2% of repertoires, were analysed. A TCS score was defined as the ratio between F50 (clonal expansion) and ExV (chaos), using BLOSUM62-based TCRdist between CDR3 peptides within each V-J. Welch's t-statistics and random forest reduced around 550 V-J features to roughly 13, which were used in a naive Bayes classifier (R e1071). The public reads were reanalyzed by TCRdb: fastp trimming at Q25, MiXCR alignment, in-frame beta chains only. Merged by CDR3 protein, the rows form single entries marked with the most common genes and DNA. TCRdb assigned the V and J calls; the authors' analysis was not used. Counted in this sample were some 380,000 distinct CDR3 sequences; approximately 13% of them appeared once. The top ten clonotypes cover less than 25% of the sample.

On the study overall, not on this receptor specifically: Blood samples also contained most of the expanded thyroid clonotypes (frequency above 0.001), which suggests that blood repertoires may reflect thyroid immune responses. In validation, the model predicted progression to ophthalmopathy with roughly 66% sensitivity and over 72% specificity, a median of around 6.6 months before onset. No statistical method was used to set the sample size in advance, and investigators knew the group allocation. A 13 V-J signature model separated ophthalmopathy from stable hyperthyroidism, with nearly 90% sensitivity and about 81% specificity in cross-validation and 80%/75% in testing.

What was sequenced was blood. The sequence derives from a man younger than 45 with Graves' hyperthyroidism that later progressed to Graves' ophthalmopathy.

The DNA sequence is TGCAGTGCTAGATTCCCGTTAGGTCGTGGCACCATATATTTT. Its protein product is CSARFPLGRGTIYF. The rearrangement joined TRBV20-1 to TRBJ1-3; the D segment cannot be called with confidence. From the cysteine up to the phenylalanine, the CDR3 has a length of 14 residues. Only the CDR3 DNA stays, 42 bases, in frame from base 1. CDR1 and CDR2 were assigned from the germline V gene (reference sequence) as DFQATT and SNEGSKA. Trimming takes 2 bases from V and 9 bases from J, and the germline ends sit 17 bases apart.